This T cell receptor (beta chain) derives from a study of T cell repertoires in cytomegalovirus infection. TCRdb re-called the reads with MiXCR, one entry per CDR3 protein. Of some 220,000 distinct CDR3 sequences in the sample, over 9% were seen once. The CDR3 runs 15 residues. The junction had 7 bases not matched to a gene; V was cut back by 4 bases and J by 5 bases. This clonotype was observed a few times. This receptor was taken from a human donor in good health (CMV status not recorded). Some clones in this sample may be carry-over from other donors' samples. This chain connects TRBV23-1 to TRBJ1-2; 10 bases fit TRBD1. TRBV23-1 is placed among ORFs of uncertain function. The sequencing sample was made of PBMCs. For the CDR3, the DNA is TGCGCCAGCAGTCCCGAGACAGGGGGCCGGTATGGCTACACCTTC. Translation: CASSPETGGRYGYTF.